Presented here are 18 T cell receptor beta chains from one specimen sequenced in a study of blood T cell repertoires in COVID-19. Sequencing was performed with immunoSEQ multiplex PCR; in TCRdb, only in-frame clones are kept and a portion is missing. The table includes some 250,000 clones, more than 70% detected once. The source material was peripheral blood. The receptors originated from a man aged 35 to 55 with active or convalescent COVID-19.

V gene TRBV11-3 combines with J gene TRBJ1-3, with TRBD1 matching over 8 bases. This CDR3 contains 16 residues. Germline CDR1 reads SGHNT; CDR2 reads YENEEA. With V trimmed by 5 bases and J by 0 bases, 6 bases remained unmatched. The CDR3 nucleotides are TGTGCCAGCAGCAAGCGACAGGGGACCTCTGGAAACACCATATATTTT. Amino acids: CASSKRQGTSGNTIYF.

The chain couples TRBV10-2 to TRBJ1-6; 9 bases match TRBD1. Per the germline V gene, CDR1 is WSHSY and CDR2 is SAAADI. V was pared by 2 bases and J by 11 bases, with 4 bases of the junction left unmatched. The CDR3 contains 14 residues. The CDR3 loop is CASSETGQGTPLHF. CDR3 coding DNA: TGCGCCAGCAGTGAGACGGGACAGGGAACACCCCTCCACTTT.

This chain joins TRBV15 and TRBJ2-7; 7 positions agree with TRBD2. V trimming: 4 bases; J trimming: 0 bases; junction bases outside the gene matches: 9. Germline V gene data show CDR1 as LNHNV and CDR2 as YYDKDF (reference sequence). The CDR3 spans 16 residues. The CDR3 DNA reads TGTGCCACCAGCAACCCTGGGGGGGGACTCTCCTACGAGCAGTACTTC. This codes for CATSNPGGGLSYEQYF.

The chain couples TRBV4-1 to TRBJ1-2; TRBD1 is a possible D gene (6 bases). This CDR3 contains 18 residues. V shed 1 base and J shed 2 bases, with 20 bases lying between them. In germline, CDR1 is MGHRA, CDR2 YSYEKL. The CDR3 region has the DNA TGCGCCAGCAGCCAAGGGGCGGTTGGGACATCGATAAACTATGGCTACACCTTC. Translated, it gives CASSQGAVGTSINYGYTF.

The rearrangement links TRBV11-1 to TRBJ2-5; a possible D gene is TRBD1 (5 bases). Trimming stripped 1 base from V and 2 bases from J, with 8 bases between. The CDR3 loop spans 14 amino acids. Looked up from germline, CDR1 is SGHAT and CDR2 is FQDESV (reference sequence). CDR3 DNA sequence: TGTGCCAGCAGCTTAGACAGGAGACAAGAGACCCAGTACTTC. The encoded protein is CASSLDRRQETQYF.

The genes are TRBV4-3 and TRBJ2-5, with 8 bases aligning to TRBD2. There are 15 residues in the CDR3. Germline V gene lookup returns CDR1 LGHNA and CDR2 YSLEER. Trimming cost V 0 bases and J 3 bases; bases outside gene matches: 3. The CDR3 DNA reads TGCGCCAGCAGCCAAGATTATAGCGGGAAAGAGACCCAGTACTTC. This gives the protein CASSQDYSGKETQYF.

The genes are TRBV11-3 and TRBJ2-3, with unresolved D. V dropped 1 base and J dropped 4 bases, with 18 bases sitting between them. This CDR3 spans 17 amino acids. The germline gives CDR1 SGHNT, CDR2 YENEEA. This chain's CDR3 is CASSLGSTSQSSDTQYF. The CDR3 bases are TGTGCCAGCAGCTTAGGCTCGACATCCCAGAGTTCAGATACGCAGTATTTT.

This rearrangement joins TRBV4-3 to TRBJ1-1, with D uncertain. There are 15 residues in the CDR3. The germline CDR1 and CDR2 sequences are LGHNA and YSLEER. V lost 4 bases, J lost 7 bases, and 19 bases lay in between. The CDR3 DNA sequence: TGCGCCAGCAGCCGTAGGCCCCAAATGGGCGATGAAGCTTTCTTT. This encodes CASSRRPQMGDEAFF.

The rearrangement uses TRBV30 and TRBJ1-6; 10 positions match TRBD1. Germline V gene sequence: CDR1 GTSNPN, CDR2 SVGIG (reference sequence). The CDR3 is 15 residues long. Trimming at V came to 7 bases and at J to 9 bases, leaving 12 bases not matched to a gene. CDR3 amino acids: CAFLPGQGLSSPLHF. DNA of the CDR3: TGTGCCTTCCTACCGGGACAGGGGTTAAGTTCACCCCTCCACTTT.

Written as DNA, the CDR3 is TGTGCCAGCAGACGCACAGGGGGCTTTTCTGTGAACACTGAAGCTTTCTTT. As protein: CASRRTGGFSVNTEAFF. The chain uses TRBV4-2 and TRBJ1-1; 9 positions match TRBD1. Germline CDR1 and CDR2: LGHNA and YNFKEQ. The CDR3 extends over 17 amino acids. The V and J ends lost 6 bases and 0 bases, in that order; junction bases with no gene match: 11.

The chain carries TRBV30 and TRBJ1-3, with D perhaps TRBD1 (6 bases). V lost 0 bases, J lost 3 bases, and 33 bases lay in between. Germline CDR1 is GTSNPN and CDR2 is SVGIG (reference sequence). The CDR3 runs 22 residues. The CDR3 coding sequence is TGTGCCTGGAGTGTTAGTCTCCATGACAGGATCCTAAACGCGCGAAATGGAAACACCATATATTTT. It translates to CAWSVSLHDRILNARNGNTIYF.

V usage is TRBV4-3 and J usage is TRBJ1-1; tentatively, D is TRBD1 (5 bases). The length of the CDR3 is 15 residues. Trimming removed 0 bases from V and 3 bases from J, with 11 bases in between. CDR1 and CDR2 (germline): LGHNA, YSLEER. The CDR3 coding sequence is TGCGCCAGCAGCCAAGATCGTGCGGGACACACTGAAGCTTTCTTT. This sequence encodes CASSQDRAGHTEAFF.

The J gene is TRBJ1-2, the V gene TRBV24-1, with 10 bases that match TRBD1. The CDR3 has 16 amino acids. Germline V gives CDR1 KGHDR, CDR2 SFDVKD. With V trimmed by 3 bases and J by 6 bases, 9 bases remained unmatched. The CDR3 nucleotides are TGTGCCACCAGTGATCCCACCTCCGGGACAGGGGATGGCTACACCTTC. Translation: CATSDPTSGTGDGYTF.

The chain joins TRBV29-1 to TRBJ2-5; weak D call: TRBD2 (6 bases). CDR1 is SQVTM and CDR2 is ANQGSEA in the germline V gene. V dropped 4 bases and J dropped 4 bases, with 13 bases sitting between them. The CDR3 spans 13 residues. CDR3: CSVGGVMRETQYF. The CDR3 nucleotides read TGCAGCGTTGGGGGGGTAATGAGAGAGACCCAGTACTTC.

This chain connects TRBV7-9 to TRBJ1-2; no clear D. CDR1 SEHNR and CDR2 FQNEAQ come from the germline V gene (reference sequence). The CDR3 runs 12 residues. Trimming left V 1 base short and J 7 bases short, with 7 bases between. The chain's CDR3 is CASSLDIGGYTF. CDR3 DNA: TGTGCCAGCAGCTTAGATATCGGTGGCTACACCTTC.

This chain joins TRBV19 and TRBJ1-6, with TRBD1 as a possible D gene (6 bases). Trimming removed 6 bases at V and 7 bases at J, with 13 bases between. This CDR3 is built from 14 residues. The germline gives CDR1 LNHDA, CDR2 SQIVND (reference sequence). The CDR3 loop is CASRIQGTNSPLHF. The CDR3 DNA sequence: TGTGCCAGTAGGATCCAGGGGACCAATTCACCCCTCCACTTT. Full variable domain (rest looked up from reference TRBV19 and TRBJ1-6): DGGITQSPKYLFRKEGQNVTLSCEQNLNHDAMYWYRQDPGQGLRLIYYSQIVNDFQKGDIAEGYSVSREKKESFPLTVTSAQKNPTAFYLCASRIQGTNSPLHFGNGTRLTVT.

In this sample, this clone turned up a few times. J is TRBJ1-2 and V is TRBV6-5, with D tentatively TRBD1 (6 bases). The germline gives CDR1 MNHEY, CDR2 SVGAGI. CDR3 size: 13 residues. The V and J ends lost 6 bases and 2 bases respectively, with 10 bases between them. The CDR3 DNA reads TGTGCCAGCAGATCGGACAGAAACTATGGCTACACCTTC. Protein: CASRSDRNYGYTF.

The rearrangement joins TRBV6-2 or TRBV6-3 to TRBJ1-2; D uncertain. Germline V gene data show CDR1 as MNHEY and CDR2 as SVGEGT. The CDR3 loop spans 15 amino acids. The V gene lost 4 bases and the J gene lost 2 bases, with 14 bases spanning the gap. The DNA for the CDR3 is TGTGCCAGCAGTTCCTTAGCGGCCGGGAACTATGGCTACACCTTC. Protein sequence: CASSSLAAGNYGYTF.